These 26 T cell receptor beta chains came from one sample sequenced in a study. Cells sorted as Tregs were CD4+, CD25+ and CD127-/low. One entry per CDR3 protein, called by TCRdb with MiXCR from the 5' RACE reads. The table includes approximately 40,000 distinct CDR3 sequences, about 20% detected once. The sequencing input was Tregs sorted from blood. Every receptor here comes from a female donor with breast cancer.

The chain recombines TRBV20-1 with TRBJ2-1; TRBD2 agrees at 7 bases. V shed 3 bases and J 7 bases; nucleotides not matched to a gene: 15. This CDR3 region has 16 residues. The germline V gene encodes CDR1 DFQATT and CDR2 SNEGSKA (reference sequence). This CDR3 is CSASDEDLAVWNEQFF. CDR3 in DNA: TGCAGTGCTAGCGACGAAGACCTAGCGGTCTGGAATGAGCAGTTCTTC.

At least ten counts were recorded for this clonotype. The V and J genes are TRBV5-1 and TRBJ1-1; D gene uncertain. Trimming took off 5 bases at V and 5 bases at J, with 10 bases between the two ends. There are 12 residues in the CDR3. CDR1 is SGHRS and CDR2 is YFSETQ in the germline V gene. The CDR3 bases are TGCGCCAGCAGTTCTGGTTGGACTGAAGCTTTCTTT. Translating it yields CASSSGWTEAFF.

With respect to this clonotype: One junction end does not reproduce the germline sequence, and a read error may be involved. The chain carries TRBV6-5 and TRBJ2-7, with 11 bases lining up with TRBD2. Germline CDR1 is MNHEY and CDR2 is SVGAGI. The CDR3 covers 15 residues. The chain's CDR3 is CAGSSTSGRSYEQYF. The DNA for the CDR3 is TGTGCCGGCAGTTCCACTAGCGGGAGATCCTACGAGCAGTACTTC.

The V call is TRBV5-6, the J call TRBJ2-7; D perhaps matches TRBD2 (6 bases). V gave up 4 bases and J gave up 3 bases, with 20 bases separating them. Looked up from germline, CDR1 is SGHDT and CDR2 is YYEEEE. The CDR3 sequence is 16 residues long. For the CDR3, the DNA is TGTGCCAGCAGCCCCGCCGGGACTGCAGGGTTCTACGAGCAGTACTTC. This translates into CASSPAGTAGFYEQYF.

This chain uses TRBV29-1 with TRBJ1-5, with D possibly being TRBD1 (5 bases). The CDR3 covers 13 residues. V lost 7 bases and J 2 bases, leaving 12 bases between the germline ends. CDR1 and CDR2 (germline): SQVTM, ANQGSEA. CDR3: CSAPLGGNQPQHF. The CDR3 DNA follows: TGCAGCGCCCCTTTGGGGGGCAATCAGCCCCAGCATTTT.

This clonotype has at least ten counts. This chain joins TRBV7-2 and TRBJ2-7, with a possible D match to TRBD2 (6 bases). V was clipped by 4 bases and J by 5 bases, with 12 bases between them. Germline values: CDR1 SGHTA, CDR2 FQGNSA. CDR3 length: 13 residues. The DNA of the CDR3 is TGTGCCAGCAGCTCCCGCTGGAGGGACGAGCAGTACTTC. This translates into CASSSRWRDEQYF. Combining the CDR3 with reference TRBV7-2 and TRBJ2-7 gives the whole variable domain GAGVSQSPSNKVTEKGKDVELRCDPISGHTALYWYRQSLGQGLEFLIYFQGNSAPDKSGLPSDRFSAERTGGSVSTLTIQRTQQEDSAVYLCASSSRWRDEQYFGPGTRLTVT.

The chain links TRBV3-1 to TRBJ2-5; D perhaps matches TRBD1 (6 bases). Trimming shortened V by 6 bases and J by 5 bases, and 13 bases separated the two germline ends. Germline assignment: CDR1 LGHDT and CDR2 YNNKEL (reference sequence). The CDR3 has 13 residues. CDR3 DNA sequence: TGTGCCAGCAGACAGGGCAGACAGGAGACCCAGTACTTC. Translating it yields CASRQGRQETQYF.

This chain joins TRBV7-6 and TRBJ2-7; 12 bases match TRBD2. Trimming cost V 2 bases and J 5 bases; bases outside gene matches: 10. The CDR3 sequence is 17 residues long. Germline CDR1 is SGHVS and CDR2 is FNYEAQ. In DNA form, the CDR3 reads TGTGCCAGCAGCTTACAGCGTCTAGCGGGAGGGCCCCACGAGCAGTACTTC. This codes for CASSLQRLAGGPHEQYF.

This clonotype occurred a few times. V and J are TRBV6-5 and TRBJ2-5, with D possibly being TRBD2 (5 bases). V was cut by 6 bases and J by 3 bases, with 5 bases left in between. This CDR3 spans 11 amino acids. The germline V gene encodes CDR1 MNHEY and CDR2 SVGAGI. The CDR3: CASREEETQYF. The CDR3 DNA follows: TGTGCCAGCAGGGAGGAAGAGACCCAGTACTTC.

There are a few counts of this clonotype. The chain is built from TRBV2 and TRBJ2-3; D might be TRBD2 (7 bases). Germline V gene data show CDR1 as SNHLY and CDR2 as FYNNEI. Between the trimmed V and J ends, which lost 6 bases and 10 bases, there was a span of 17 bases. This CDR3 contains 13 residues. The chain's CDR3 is CASRGGAVRAQYF. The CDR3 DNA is TGTGCCAGCAGGGGGGGGGCCGTCCGGGCGCAGTATTTT.

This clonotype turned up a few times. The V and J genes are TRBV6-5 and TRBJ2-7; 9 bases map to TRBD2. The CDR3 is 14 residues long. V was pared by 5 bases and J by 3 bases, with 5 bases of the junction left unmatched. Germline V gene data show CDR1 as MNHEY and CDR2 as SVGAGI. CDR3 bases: TGTGCCAGCAGTCCAACGACTAGCGGCTACGAGCAGTACTTC. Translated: CASSPTTSGYEQYF.

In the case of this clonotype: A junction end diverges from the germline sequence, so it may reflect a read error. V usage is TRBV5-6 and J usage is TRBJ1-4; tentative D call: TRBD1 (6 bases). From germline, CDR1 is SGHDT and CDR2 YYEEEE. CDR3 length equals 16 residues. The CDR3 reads CAGSLDRDRRNEKLFF. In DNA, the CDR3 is TGTGCCGGCAGCTTAGATCGCGACAGGCGTAATGAAAAACTGTTTTTT.

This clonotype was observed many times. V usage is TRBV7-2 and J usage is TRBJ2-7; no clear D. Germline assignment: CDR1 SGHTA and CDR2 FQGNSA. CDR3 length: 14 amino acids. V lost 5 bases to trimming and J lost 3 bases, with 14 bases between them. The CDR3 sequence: CASSVHPLGYEQYF. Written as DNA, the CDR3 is TGTGCCAGCAGCGTCCATCCCCTAGGCTACGAGCAGTACTTC. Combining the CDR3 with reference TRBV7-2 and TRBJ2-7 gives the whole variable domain GAGVSQSPSNKVTEKGKDVELRCDPISGHTALYWYRQSLGQGLEFLIYFQGNSAPDKSGLPSDRFSAERTGGSVSTLTIQRTQQEDSAVYLCASSVHPLGYEQYFGPGTRLTVT.

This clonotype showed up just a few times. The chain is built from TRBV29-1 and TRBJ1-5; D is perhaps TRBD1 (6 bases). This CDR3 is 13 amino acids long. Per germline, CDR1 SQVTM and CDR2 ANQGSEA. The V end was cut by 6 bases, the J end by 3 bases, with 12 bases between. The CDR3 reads CSVRDNFNQPQHF. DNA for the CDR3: TGCAGCGTCCGGGACAACTTCAATCAGCCCCAGCATTTT.

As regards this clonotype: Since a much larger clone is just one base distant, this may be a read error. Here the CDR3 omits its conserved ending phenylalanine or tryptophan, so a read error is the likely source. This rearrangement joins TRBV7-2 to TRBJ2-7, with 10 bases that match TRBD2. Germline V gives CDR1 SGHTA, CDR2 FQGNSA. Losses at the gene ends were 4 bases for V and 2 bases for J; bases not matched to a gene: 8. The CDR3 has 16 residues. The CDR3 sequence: CASSSGTSANTYEQYL. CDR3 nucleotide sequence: TGTGCCAGCAGCTCAGGGACTAGCGCAAACACCTACGAGCAGTACCTC.

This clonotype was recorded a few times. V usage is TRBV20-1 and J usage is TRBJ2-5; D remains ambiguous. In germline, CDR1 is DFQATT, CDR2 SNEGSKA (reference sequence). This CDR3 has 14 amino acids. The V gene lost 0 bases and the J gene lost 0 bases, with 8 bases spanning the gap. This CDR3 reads CSARDDLDQETQYF. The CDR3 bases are TGCAGTGCTAGAGATGATCTAGACCAAGAGACCCAGTACTTC.

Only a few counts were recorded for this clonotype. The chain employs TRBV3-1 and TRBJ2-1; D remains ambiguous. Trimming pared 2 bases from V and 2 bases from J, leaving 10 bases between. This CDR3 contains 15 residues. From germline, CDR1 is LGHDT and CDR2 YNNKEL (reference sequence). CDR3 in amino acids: CASSQYNGPYNEQFF. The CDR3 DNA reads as TGTGCCAGCAGCCAATATAACGGTCCCTACAATGAGCAGTTCTTC.

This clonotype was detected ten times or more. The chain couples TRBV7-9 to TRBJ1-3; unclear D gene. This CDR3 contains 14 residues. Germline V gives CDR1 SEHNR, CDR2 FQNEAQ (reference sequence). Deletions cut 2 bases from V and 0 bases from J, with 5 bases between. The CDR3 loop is CASSLFTSGNTIYF. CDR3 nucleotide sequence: TGTGCCAGCAGCTTATTTACCTCTGGAAACACCATATATTTT.

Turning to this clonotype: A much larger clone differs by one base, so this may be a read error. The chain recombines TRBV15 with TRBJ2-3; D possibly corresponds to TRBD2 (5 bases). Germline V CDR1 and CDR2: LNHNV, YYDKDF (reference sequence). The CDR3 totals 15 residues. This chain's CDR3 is CATSRTRSSTDTRYF. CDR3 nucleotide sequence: TGTGCCACCAGCAGGACCCGATCTAGCACAGATACGCGGTATTTT. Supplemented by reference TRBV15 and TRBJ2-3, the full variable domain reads DAMVIQNPRYQVTQFGKPVTLSCSQTLNHNVMYWYQQKSSQAPKLLFHYYDKDFNNEADTPDNFQSRRPNTSFCFLDIRSPGLGDTAMYLCATSRTRSSTDTRYFGPGTRLTVL.

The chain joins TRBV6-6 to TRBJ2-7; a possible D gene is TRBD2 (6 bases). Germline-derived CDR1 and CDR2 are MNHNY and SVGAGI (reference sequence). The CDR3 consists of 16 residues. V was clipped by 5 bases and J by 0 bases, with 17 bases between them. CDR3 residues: CASSLVGSGSSYEQYF. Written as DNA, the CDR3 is TGTGCCAGCAGTCTAGTCGGGAGTGGGAGCTCCTACGAGCAGTACTTC.

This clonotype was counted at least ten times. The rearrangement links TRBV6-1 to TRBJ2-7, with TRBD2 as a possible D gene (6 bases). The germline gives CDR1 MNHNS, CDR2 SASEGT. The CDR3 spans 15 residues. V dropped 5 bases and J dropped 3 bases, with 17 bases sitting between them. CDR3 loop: CASSLPRDSVYEQYF. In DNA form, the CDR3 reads TGTGCCAGCAGTCTGCCCCGGGACTCTGTCTACGAGCAGTACTTC.

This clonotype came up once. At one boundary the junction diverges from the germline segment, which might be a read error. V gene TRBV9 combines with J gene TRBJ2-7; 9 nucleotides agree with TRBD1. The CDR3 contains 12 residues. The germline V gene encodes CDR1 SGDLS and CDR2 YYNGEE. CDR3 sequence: CANSGTGNEQYF. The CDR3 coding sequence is TGTGCCAACAGCGGGACAGGGAACGAGCAGTACTTC.

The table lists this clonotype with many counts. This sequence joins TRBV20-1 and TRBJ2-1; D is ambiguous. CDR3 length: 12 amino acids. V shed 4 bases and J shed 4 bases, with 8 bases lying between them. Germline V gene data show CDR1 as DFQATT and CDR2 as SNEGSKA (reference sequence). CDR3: CSATPSYNEQFF. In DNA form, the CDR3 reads TGCAGTGCTACCCCCTCTTACAATGAGCAGTTCTTC.

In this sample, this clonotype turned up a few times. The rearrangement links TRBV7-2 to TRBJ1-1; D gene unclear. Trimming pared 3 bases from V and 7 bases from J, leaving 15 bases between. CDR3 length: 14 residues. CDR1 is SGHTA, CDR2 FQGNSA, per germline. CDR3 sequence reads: CASSFGEWLREAFF. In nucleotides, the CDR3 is TGTGCCAGCAGCTTCGGAGAGTGGCTCCGTGAAGCTTTCTTT.

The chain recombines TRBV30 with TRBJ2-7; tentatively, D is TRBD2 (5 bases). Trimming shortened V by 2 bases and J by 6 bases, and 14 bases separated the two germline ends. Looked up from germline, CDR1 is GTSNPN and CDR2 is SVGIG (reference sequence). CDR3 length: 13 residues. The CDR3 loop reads CAWSTGGTCEQYF. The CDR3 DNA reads TGTGCCTGGAGTACCGGAGGTACCTGCGAGCAGTACTTC.

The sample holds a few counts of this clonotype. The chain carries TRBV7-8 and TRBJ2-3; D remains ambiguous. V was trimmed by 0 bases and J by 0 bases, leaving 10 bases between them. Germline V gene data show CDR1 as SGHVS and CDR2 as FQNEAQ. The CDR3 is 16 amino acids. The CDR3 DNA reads TGTGCCAGCAGCTTAGCGTACAGTTCTAGCACAGATACGCAGTATTTT. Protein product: CASSLAYSSSTDTQYF.